The 18 T cell receptor beta chains given below trace back to one sample, sequenced in a study of blood T cell repertoires in COVID-19. The method was immunoSEQ multiplex PCR; TCRdb's version includes in-frame clones alone and lacks a portion of them. Of about 74,000 clones listed, about four fifths are singletons. The sample was peripheral blood. The receptors originated from a human donor in a cohort sampled during active COVID-19.

This clone showed up just a few times. V is TRBV5-5 and J is TRBJ2-7; 10 positions agree with TRBD1. The CDR3 is 14 amino acids. The germline gives CDR1 SGHKS, CDR2 YYEKEE (reference sequence). V was pared by 3 bases and J by 4 bases, with 4 bases of the junction left unmatched. The chain's CDR3 is CASSSTGGQYEQYF. Here the CDR3 DNA reads TGTGCCAGCAGCTCGACAGGGGGCCAGTACGAGCAGTACTTC.

This clone has more than one count but fewer than ten. The chain links TRBV19 to TRBJ1-2; D remains unclear. This CDR3 is 15 amino acids long. The germline V and J ends were trimmed by 1 base and 2 bases, with 11 bases remaining between them. CDR1 and CDR2 (germline): LNHDA, SQIVND (reference sequence). Here the CDR3 DNA reads TGTGCCAGTAGTATAGGACTGTCGGGGAACTATGGCTACACCTTC. Translated, it gives CASSIGLSGNYGYTF.

The CDR3 DNA follows: TGTGCCAGCAGCCCCCGCACAGGCGGAGACACTGAAGCTTTCTTT. Residues: CASSPRTGGDTEAFF. The chain combines TRBV7-8 with TRBJ1-1, with a possible D match to TRBD1 (5 bases). This CDR3 contains 15 residues. Germline CDR1 and CDR2: SGHVS and FQNEAQ. The V and J ends lost 5 bases and 3 bases respectively, with 16 bases between them.

The chain joins TRBV10-3 to TRBJ1-2; TRBD1 matches at 8 bases. V lost 2 bases and J lost 1; bases outside the gene matches: 6. Germline CDR1 ENHRY, CDR2 SYGVKD. CDR3 size: 16 residues. For the CDR3, the DNA is TGTGCCATCAGTGAGGACAGGGGAGGGATTAACTATGGCTACACCTTC. Its translation: CAISEDRGGINYGYTF.

The CDR3 bases are TGTGCCACCCAACGAACAGGGGAAAACGAGCAGTACTTC. It specifies CATQRTGENEQYF. The chain carries TRBV5-4 and TRBJ2-7, with 7 bases aligning to TRBD1. The CDR3 runs to 13 residues. CDR1 and CDR2 (germline): SGHNT, YYREEE (reference sequence). Trimming at V came to 9 bases and at J to 5 bases, leaving 11 bases not matched to a gene.

This sequence joins TRBV15 and TRBJ1-2; D might be TRBD1 (5 bases). Germline lookup yields CDR1 LNHNV and CDR2 YYDKDF (reference sequence). This CDR3 spans 12 amino acids. V lost 3 bases, J lost 5 bases, and 7 bases lay in between. As DNA, the CDR3 is TGTGCCACCAGCAGCAGACAGTATGGCTACACCTTC. As protein: CATSSRQYGYTF.

The chain is built from TRBV27 and TRBJ2-1; unclear D gene. Per germline, CDR1 MNHEY and CDR2 SMNVEV (reference sequence). V was pared by 5 bases and J by 3 bases, with 20 bases between. The CDR3 contains 17 residues. The CDR3 reads CASSPTGLANLYNEQFF. CDR3 bases: TGTGCCAGCAGTCCCACCGGTCTCGCGAACCTCTACAATGAGCAGTTCTTC.

This chain connects TRBV5-1 to TRBJ2-5; D unclear. Trimming took off 4 bases at V and 0 bases at J, with 4 bases between the two ends. The CDR3 contains 12 residues. Per germline, CDR1 SGHRS and CDR2 YFSETQ. The CDR3 coding sequence is TGCGCCAGCAGCGAGTACCAAGAGACCCAGTACTTC. This codes for CASSEYQETQYF.

The rearrangement uses TRBV3-1 (or the pseudogene TRBV3-2) and TRBJ2-7; 10 nucleotides line up with TRBD1. The J segment lost 7 bases and the V segment lost 4 bases, leaving 10 bases of the junction unmatched. The germline V gene encodes CDR1 LGHDT and CDR2 YNNKEL (reference sequence). CDR3 size: 15 residues. The CDR3 nucleotides read TGTGCCAGCAGCCCGAGAGGGACAGGGGTAAGGGAGCAGTACTTC. This translates into CASSPRGTGVREQYF.

This clone was seen once. This chain links TRBV27 with TRBJ2-7, with TRBD1 matching 8 bases. J lost 2 bases, V lost 6 bases, and 6 bases had no gene match. This CDR3 is 14 amino acids long. Germline CDR1 and CDR2: MNHEY and SMNVEV (reference sequence). CDR3 coding DNA: TGTGCCAGCAGGCTGGACAGGGATACCTACGAGCAGTACTTC. It specifies CASRLDRDTYEQYF.

V usage is TRBV11-2 and J usage is TRBJ2-5, with D tentatively TRBD2 (7 bases). The germline CDR1 and CDR2 sequences are SGHAT and FQNNGV. The CDR3 is made up of 16 amino acids. The V and J ends lost 5 bases and 5 bases respectively, with 21 bases between them. The CDR3 DNA reads as TGTGCCAGCAGCCCAGGGGTAGGACTAGGGCGGGAGACCCAGTACTTC. Translating gives CASSPGVGLGRETQYF.

In nucleotides, the CDR3 is TGTGCCAGCAGCGCAGTTACCGGGACAGGGGGCTCAGAGACCCAGTACTTC. This sequence encodes CASSAVTGTGGSETQYF. The chain is built from TRBV11-3 and TRBJ2-5; 12 nucleotides agree with TRBD1. CDR1 SGHNT and CDR2 YENEEA come from the germline V gene. The CDR3 sequence is 17 residues long. Trimming removed 5 bases from V and 4 bases from J; junction bases left unmatched: 11.

The V gene is TRBV7-9, the J gene TRBJ2-4, with 7 bases identical to TRBD2. V lost 4 bases and J lost 10; bases outside the gene matches: 16. The CDR3 sequence is 16 residues long. The germline gives CDR1 SEHNR, CDR2 FQNEAQ (reference sequence). Here the CDR3 DNA reads TGTGCCAGCAGCTCCCTACCGATAGGCACAGCGGGGATTCAGTACTTC. Protein sequence: CASSSLPIGTAGIQYF.

This sequence joins TRBV11-2 and TRBJ2-1, with D possibly being TRBD2 (6 bases). The CDR3 has 14 amino acids. V was clipped by 6 bases and J by 4 bases, with 13 bases between them. Germline CDR1 SGHAT, CDR2 FQNNGV. Here the CDR3 DNA reads TGTGCCAGCAGACTAAGCGGGCCATACAATGAGCAGTTCTTC. Its translation: CASRLSGPYNEQFF. Variable domain in full (rest from reference TRBV11-2 and TRBJ2-1): EAGVAQSPRYKIIEKRQSVAFWCNPISGHATLYWYQQILGQGPKLLIQFQNNGVVDDSQLPKDRFSAERLKGVDSTLKIQPAKLEDSAVYLCASRLSGPYNEQFFGPGTRLTVL.

This sequence joins TRBV10-3 and TRBJ1-2, with 7 bases fitting TRBD1. V shed 1 base, J shed 8 bases, and the junction held 4 bases outside the gene matches. Looked up from germline, CDR1 is ENHRY and CDR2 is SYGVKD. The CDR3 contains 13 residues. The CDR3 reads CAISEYTGVGYTF. Written as DNA, the CDR3 is TGTGCCATCAGTGAGTACACAGGGGTAGGCTACACCTTC.

V is TRBV18 and J is TRBJ2-1; D remains unclear. Per the germline V gene, CDR1 is KGHSH and CDR2 is LQKENI. This CDR3 has 14 residues. V lost 3 bases, J lost 8 bases, and 14 bases lay in between. CDR3 region: CASSPLYVADEQFF. The DNA for the CDR3 is TGTGCCAGCTCACCTTTGTATGTTGCGGATGAGCAGTTCTTC.

This clone was detected ten times or more. The chain couples TRBV2 to TRBJ1-2; D is possibly TRBD1 (6 bases). The ends were cut back, 8 bases at V and 8 bases at J, with 18 bases in the middle. There are 13 residues in the CDR3. Germline V gene sequence: CDR1 SNHLY, CDR2 FYNNEI. The CDR3 loop is CASVPQGKQGYTF. In nucleotides, the CDR3 is TGTGCCAGCGTCCCTCAGGGGAAACAGGGCTACACCTTC.

The rearrangement joins TRBV3-1 (or the pseudogene TRBV3-2) to TRBJ1-1; D is possibly TRBD1 (6 bases). The germline V and J ends were trimmed by 1 base and 10 bases, with 10 bases remaining between them. Germline V gene sequence: CDR1 LGHDT, CDR2 YNNKEL (reference sequence). The CDR3 extends over 12 amino acids. The CDR3 DNA reads TGTGCCAGCAGCCAAGTGACAGGAGGAGCTTTCTTT. Protein product: CASSQVTGGAFF.